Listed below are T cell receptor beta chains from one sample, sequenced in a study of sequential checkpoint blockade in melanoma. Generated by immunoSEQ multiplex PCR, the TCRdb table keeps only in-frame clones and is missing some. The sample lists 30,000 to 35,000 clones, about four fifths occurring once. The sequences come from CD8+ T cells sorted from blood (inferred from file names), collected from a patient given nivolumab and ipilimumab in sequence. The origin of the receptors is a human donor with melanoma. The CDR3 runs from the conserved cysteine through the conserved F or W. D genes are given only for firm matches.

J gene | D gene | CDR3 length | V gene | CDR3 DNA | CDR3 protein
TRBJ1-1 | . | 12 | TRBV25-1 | TGTGCCAGCAGTGTGAGTCTTGCTGAAGCTTTCTTT | CASSVSLAEAFF
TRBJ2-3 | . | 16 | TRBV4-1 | TGCGCCAGCAGCCAAGATACAGGGTCTAGCACAGATACGCAGTATTTT | CASSQDTGSSTDTQYF
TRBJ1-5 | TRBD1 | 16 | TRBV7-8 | TGTGCCAGCAGCTTAGTTCAGGGGGAGATCAATCAGCCCCAGCATTTT | CASSLVQGEINQPQHF
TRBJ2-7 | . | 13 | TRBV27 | TGTGCCAGCAGTATACAGGATCCGGACGAGCAGTACTTC | CASSIQDPDEQYF
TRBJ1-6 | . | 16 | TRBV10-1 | TGCGCCAGCAGTGTGACAGGTCCGGTGGGGGATTCACCCCTCCACTTT | CASSVTGPVGDSPLHF
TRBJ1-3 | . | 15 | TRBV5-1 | TGCGCCAGCAGCCTTATCGGGAGCTCTGGAAACACCATATATTTT | CASSLIGSSGNTIYF
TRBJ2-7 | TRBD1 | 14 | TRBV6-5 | TGTGCCAGCAGTAACCGGGACAGGGGCTACGAGCAGTACTTC | CASSNRDRGYEQYF
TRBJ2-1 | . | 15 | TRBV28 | TGTGCCAGCAGACCTGACTTGTCGGACTACAATGAGCAGTTCTTC | CASRPDLSDYNEQFF
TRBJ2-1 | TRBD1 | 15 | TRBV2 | TGTGCCAGCAGTGAACGGGACAGGGGGCACCATGAGCAGTTCTTC | CASSERDRGHHEQFF
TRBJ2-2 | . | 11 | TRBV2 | TGTGCCAGCACCCGGACCGGGGAGCTGTTTTTT | CASTRTGELFF